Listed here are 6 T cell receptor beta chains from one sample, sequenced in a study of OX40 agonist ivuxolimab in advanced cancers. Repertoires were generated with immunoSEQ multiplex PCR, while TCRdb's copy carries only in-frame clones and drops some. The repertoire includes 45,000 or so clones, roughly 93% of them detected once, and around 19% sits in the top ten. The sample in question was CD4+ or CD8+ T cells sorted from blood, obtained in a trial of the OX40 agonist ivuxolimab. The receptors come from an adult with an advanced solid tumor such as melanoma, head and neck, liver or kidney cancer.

The CDR3 is CAWKVGSGAERAKNIQYF. CDR3 coding DNA: TGTGCCTGGAAAGTGGGCTCCGGGGCGGAGAGAGCCAAAAACATTCAGTACTTC. The chain uses TRBV30 and TRBJ2-4; D may match TRBD1 or TRBD2 (5 bases each). Germline V lookup: CDR1 GTSNPN, CDR2 SVGIG (reference sequence). CDR3 length: 18 residues. V lost 4 bases and J 0 bases, leaving 22 bases between the germline ends.

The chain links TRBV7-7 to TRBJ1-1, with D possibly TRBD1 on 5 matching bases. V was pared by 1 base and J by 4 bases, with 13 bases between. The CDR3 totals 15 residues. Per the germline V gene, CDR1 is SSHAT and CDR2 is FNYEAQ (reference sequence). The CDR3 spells CASSLGDRDGTEAFF. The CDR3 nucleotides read TGTGCCAGCAGCTTAGGGGATAGGGACGGCACTGAAGCTTTCTTT.

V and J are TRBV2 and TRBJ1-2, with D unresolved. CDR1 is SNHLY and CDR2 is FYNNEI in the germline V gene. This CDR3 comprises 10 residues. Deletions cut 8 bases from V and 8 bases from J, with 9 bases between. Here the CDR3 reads CASQLVGYTF. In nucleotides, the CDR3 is TGTGCCAGCCAGCTCGTAGGCTACACCTTC. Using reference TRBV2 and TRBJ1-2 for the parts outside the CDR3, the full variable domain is EPEVTQTPSHQVTQMGQEVILRCVPISNHLYFYWYRQILGQKVEFLVSFYNNEISEKSEIFDDQFSVERPDGSNFTLKIRSTKLEDSAMYFCASQLVGYTFGSGTRLTVV.

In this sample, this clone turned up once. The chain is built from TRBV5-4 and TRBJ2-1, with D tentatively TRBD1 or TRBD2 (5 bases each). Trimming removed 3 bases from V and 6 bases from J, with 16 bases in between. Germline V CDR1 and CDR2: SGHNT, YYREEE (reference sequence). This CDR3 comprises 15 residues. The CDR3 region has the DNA TGTGCCAGCAGCTGGGGGAGTTCCAAAGCCAATGAGCAGTTCTTC. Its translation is CASSWGSSKANEQFF. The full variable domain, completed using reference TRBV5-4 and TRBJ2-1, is ETGVTQSPTHLIKTRGQQVTLRCSSQSGHNTVSWYQQALGQGPQFIFQYYREEENGRGNFPPRFSGLQFPNYSSELNVNALELDDSALYLCASSWGSSKANEQFFGPGTRLTVL.

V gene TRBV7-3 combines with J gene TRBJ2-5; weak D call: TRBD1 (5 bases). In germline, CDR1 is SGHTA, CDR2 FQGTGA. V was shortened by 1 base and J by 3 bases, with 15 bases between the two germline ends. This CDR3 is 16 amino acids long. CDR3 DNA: TGTGCCAGCAGCTTAAATATGACCAGGGAAAAAGAGACCCAGTACTTC. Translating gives CASSLNMTREKETQYF.

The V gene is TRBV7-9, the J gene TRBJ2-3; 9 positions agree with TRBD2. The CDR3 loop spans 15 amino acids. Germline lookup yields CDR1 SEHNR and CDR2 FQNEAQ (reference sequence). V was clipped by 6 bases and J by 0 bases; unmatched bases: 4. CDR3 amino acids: CASRTSGYSTDTQYF. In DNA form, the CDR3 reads TGTGCCAGCAGGACTAGCGGCTACAGCACAGATACGCAGTATTTT.